Included here is one T cell receptor (beta chain) sequence, with context. MiXCR was run by TCRdb on the 5' RACE reads, yielding one entry per CDR3 protein. Here the sample spans some 270,000 distinct CDR3 sequences, approximately 20% being singletons. This sample was taken from a study of CD8 T cells in ankylosing spondylitis. V was clipped by 4 bases and J by 7 bases, with 20 bases between them. The CDR3 contains 16 residues. This receptor was identified in a male donor with ankylosing spondylitis or in good health (not recorded which). The chain employs TRBV12-3 or TRBV12-4 and TRBJ2-1; tentatively, D is TRBD1 (7 bases). Material for sequencing was blood, either unsorted or a sorted T cell fraction (not recorded which). The CDR3, as DNA: TGTGCCAGCAGTTCCACGGGACTGACAGGGAGGAATGAGCAGTTCTTC. The encoded protein is CASSSTGLTGRNEQFF.